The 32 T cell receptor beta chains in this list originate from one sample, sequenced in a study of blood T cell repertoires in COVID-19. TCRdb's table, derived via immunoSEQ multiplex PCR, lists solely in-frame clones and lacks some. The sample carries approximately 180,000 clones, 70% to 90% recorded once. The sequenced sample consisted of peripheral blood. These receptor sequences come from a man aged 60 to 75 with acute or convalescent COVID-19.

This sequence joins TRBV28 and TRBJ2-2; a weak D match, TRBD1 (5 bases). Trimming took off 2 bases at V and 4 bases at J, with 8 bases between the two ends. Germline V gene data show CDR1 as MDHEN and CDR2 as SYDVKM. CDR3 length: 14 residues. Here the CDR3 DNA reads TGTGCCAGCAGTTTACAGGGTGGCACCGGGGAGCTGTTTTTT. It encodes CASSLQGGTGELFF.

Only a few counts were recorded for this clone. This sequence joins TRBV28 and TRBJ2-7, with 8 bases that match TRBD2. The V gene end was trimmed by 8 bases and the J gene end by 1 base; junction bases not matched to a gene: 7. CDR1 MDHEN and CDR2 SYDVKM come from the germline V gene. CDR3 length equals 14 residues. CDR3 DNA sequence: TGTGCCAGCCTAGAGGCGGGGGGATCCTACGAGCAGTACTTC. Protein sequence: CASLEAGGSYEQYF.

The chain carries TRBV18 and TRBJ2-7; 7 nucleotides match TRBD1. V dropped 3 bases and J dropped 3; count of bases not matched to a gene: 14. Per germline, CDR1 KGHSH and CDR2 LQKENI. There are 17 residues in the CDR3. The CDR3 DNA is TGTGCCAGCTCACCCGGTGGTCTAGGGGGCGGGCTCTACGAGCAGTACTTC. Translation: CASSPGGLGGGLYEQYF.

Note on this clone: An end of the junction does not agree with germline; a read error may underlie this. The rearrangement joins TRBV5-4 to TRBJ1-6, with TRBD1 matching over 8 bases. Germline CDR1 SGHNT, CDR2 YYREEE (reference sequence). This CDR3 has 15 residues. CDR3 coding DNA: TGTGCTAGCAGCTTGGGGGGGACAGGTGCCGGCCTCCTCCACTTT. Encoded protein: CASSLGGTGAGLLHF.

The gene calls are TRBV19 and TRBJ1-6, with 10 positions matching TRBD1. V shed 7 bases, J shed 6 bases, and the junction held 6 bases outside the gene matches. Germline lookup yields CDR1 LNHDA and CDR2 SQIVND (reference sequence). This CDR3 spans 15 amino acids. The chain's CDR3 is CASTSRTGGNSPLHF. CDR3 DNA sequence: TGTGCCAGTACCTCAAGGACAGGGGGTAATTCACCCCTCCACTTT. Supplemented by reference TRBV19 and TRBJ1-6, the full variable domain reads DGGITQSPKYLFRKEGQNVTLSCEQNLNHDAMYWYRQDPGQGLRLIYYSQIVNDFQKGDIAEGYSVSREKKESFPLTVTSAQKNPTAFYLCASTSRTGGNSPLHFGNGTRLTVT.

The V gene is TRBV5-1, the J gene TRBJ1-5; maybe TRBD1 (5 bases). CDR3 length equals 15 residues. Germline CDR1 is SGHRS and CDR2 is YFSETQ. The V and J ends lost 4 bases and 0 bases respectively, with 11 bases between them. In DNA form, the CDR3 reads TGCGCCAGCAGCGCGTCGGGGGATAGCAATCAGCCCCAGCATTTT. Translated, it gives CASSASGDSNQPQHF.

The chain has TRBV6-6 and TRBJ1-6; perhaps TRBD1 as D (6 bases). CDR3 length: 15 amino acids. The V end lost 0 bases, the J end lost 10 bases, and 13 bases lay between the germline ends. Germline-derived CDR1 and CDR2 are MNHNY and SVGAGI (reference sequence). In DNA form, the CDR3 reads TGTGCCAGCAGTTACTCGCGAGGGGGAAAATCACCCCTCCACTTT. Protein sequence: CASSYSRGGKSPLHF.

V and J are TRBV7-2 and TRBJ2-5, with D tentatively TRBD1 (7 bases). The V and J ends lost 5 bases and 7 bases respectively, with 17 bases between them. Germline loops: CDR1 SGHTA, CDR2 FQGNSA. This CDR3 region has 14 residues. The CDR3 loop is CASSPEGASRTQYF. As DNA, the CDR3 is TGTGCCAGCAGCCCGGAGGGGGCATCAAGGACCCAGTACTTC.

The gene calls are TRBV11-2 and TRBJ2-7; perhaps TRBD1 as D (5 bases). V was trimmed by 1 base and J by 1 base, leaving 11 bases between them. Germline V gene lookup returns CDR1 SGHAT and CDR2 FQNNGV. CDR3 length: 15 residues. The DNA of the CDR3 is TGTGCCAGCAGCTTAGGGACAAACCCTTCCTACGAGCAGTACTTC. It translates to CASSLGTNPSYEQYF.

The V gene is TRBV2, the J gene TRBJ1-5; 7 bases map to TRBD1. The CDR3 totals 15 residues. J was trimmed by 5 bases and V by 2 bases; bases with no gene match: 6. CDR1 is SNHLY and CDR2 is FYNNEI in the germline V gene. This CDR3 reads CASSEPDRAYQPQHF. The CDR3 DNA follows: TGTGCCAGCAGTGAACCTGACAGGGCGTATCAGCCCCAGCATTTT. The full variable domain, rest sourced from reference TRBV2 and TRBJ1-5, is EPEVTQTPSHQVTQMGQEVILRCVPISNHLYFYWYRQILGQKVEFLVSFYNNEISEKSEIFDDQFSVERPDGSNFTLKIRSTKLEDSAMYFCASSEPDRAYQPQHFGDGTRLSIL.

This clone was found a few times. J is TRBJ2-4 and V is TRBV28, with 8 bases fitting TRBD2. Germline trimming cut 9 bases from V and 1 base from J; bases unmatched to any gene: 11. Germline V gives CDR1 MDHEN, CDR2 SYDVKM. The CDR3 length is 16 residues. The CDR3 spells CASVAGLGRAKNIQYF. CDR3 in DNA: TGTGCCAGTGTAGCGGGGTTAGGTAGGGCCAAAAACATTCAGTACTTC.

This CDR3 reads CASSFGGTETQYF. In DNA, the CDR3 is TGTGCCAGCAGCTTCGGCGGGACAGAGACCCAGTACTTC. The chain carries TRBV7-2 and TRBJ2-5, with D perhaps TRBD2 (6 bases). V was shortened by 3 bases and J by 4 bases, with 9 bases between the two germline ends. Germline V gives CDR1 SGHTA, CDR2 FQGNSA. CDR3 length: 13 amino acids.

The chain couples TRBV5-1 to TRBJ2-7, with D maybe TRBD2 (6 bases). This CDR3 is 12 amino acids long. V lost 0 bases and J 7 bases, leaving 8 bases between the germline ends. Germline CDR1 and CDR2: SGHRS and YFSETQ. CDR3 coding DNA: TGCGCCAGCAGCTTGGGGGCGGGGGAGCAGTACTTC. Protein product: CASSLGAGEQYF.

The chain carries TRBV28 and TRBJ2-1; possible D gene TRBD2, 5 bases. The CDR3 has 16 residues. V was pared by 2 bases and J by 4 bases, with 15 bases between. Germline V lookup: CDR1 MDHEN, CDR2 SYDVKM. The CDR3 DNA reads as TGTGCCAGCAGTTTAGTCAGCGGTAGTTCTTACAATGAGCAGTTCTTC. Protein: CASSLVSGSSYNEQFF.

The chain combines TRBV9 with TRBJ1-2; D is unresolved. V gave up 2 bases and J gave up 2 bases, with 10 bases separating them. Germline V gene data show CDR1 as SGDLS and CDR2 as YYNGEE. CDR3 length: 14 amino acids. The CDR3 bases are TGTGCCAGCAGCGTGGGAGGTCGGAACTATGGCTACACCTTC. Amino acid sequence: CASSVGGRNYGYTF. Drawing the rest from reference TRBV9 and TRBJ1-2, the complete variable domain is DSGVTQTPKHLITATGQRVTLRCSPRSGDLSVYWYQQSLDQGLQFLIQYYNGEERAKGNILERFSAQQFPDLHSELNLSSLELGDSALYFCASSVGGRNYGYTFGSGTRLTVV.

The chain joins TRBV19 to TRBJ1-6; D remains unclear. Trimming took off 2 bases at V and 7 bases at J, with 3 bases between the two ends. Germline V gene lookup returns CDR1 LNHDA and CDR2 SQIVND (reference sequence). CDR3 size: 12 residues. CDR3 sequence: CASSITNSPLHF. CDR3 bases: TGTGCCAGTAGTATAACAAATTCACCCCTCCACTTT. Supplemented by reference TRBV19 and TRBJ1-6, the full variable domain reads DGGITQSPKYLFRKEGQNVTLSCEQNLNHDAMYWYRQDPGQGLRLIYYSQIVNDFQKGDIAEGYSVSREKKESFPLTVTSAQKNPTAFYLCASSITNSPLHFGNGTRLTVT.

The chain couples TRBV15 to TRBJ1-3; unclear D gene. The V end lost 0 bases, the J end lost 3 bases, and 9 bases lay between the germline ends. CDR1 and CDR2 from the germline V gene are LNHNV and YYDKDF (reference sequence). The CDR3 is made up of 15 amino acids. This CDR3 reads CATSRDGQIGNTIYF. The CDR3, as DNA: TGTGCCACCAGCAGAGATGGTCAGATTGGAAACACCATATATTTT.

In nucleotides, the CDR3 is TGTGCCAGCAGTGACAACGGCGGGGGCACTGAAGCTTTCTTT. Translation gives CASSDNGGGTEAFF. The chain recombines TRBV6-1 with TRBJ1-1, with D possibly TRBD1 on 5 matching bases. The germline V gene encodes CDR1 MNHNS and CDR2 SASEGT. Trimming pared 3 bases from V and 4 bases from J, leaving 12 bases between. The length of the CDR3 is 14 residues.

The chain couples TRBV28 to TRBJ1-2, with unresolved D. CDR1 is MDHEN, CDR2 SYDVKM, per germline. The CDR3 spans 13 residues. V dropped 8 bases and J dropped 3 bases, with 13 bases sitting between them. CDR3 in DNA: TGTGCCAGCTCGAGTCAATTGGACTATGGCTACACCTTC. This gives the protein CASSSQLDYGYTF.

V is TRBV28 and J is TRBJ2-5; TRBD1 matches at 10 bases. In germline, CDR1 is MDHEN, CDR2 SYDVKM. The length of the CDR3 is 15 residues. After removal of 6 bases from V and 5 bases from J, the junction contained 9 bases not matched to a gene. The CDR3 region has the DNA TGTGCCAGCAGGGACTGGACAGGGGGACGGGAGACCCAGTACTTC. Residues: CASRDWTGGRETQYF.

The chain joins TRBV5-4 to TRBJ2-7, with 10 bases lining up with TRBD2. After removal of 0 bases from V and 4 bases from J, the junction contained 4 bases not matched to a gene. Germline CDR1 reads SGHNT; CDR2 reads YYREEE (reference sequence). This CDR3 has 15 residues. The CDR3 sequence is CASSLVWTSGYEQYF. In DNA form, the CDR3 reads TGTGCCAGCAGCTTGGTCTGGACTAGCGGATACGAGCAGTACTTC.

For the CDR3, the DNA is TGTGCCAGCAGGAAGGGACGGGAGGCCTACGAGCAGTACTTC. The encoded protein is CASRKGREAYEQYF. This sequence joins TRBV2 and TRBJ2-7; 7 bases agree with TRBD2. The CDR3 sequence is 14 residues long. Germline CDR1 and CDR2: SNHLY and FYNNEI. V was pared by 6 bases and J by 2 bases, with 7 bases of the junction left unmatched.

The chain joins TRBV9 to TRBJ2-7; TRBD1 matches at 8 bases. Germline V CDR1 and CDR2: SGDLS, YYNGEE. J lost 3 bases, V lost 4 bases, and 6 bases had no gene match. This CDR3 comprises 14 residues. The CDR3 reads CASSRRDRLYEQYF. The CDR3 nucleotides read TGTGCCAGCAGCAGGCGGGACAGGCTCTACGAGCAGTACTTC. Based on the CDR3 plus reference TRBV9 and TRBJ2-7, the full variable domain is DSGVTQTPKHLITATGQRVTLRCSPRSGDLSVYWYQQSLDQGLQFLIQYYNGEERAKGNILERFSAQQFPDLHSELNLSSLELGDSALYFCASSRRDRLYEQYFGPGTRLTVT.

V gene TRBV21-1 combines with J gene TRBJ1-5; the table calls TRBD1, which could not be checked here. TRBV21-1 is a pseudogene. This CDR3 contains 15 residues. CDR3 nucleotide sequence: TGTGCCAGCAGCAACCCGGGACAGGGCAATCAGCCCCAGCATTTT. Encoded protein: CASSNPGQGNQPQHF.

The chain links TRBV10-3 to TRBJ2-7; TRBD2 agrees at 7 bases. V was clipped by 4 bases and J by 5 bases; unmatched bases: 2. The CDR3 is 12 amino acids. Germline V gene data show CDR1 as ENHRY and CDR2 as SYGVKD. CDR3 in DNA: TGTGCCATCAGTGGCGGACTAGACGAGCAGTACTTC. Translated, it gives CAISGGLDEQYF.

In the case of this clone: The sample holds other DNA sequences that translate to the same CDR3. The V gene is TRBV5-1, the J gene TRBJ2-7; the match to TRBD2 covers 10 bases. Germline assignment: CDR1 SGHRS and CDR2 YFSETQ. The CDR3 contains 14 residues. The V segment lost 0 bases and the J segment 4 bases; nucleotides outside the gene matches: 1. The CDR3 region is CASSLGAGGYEQYF. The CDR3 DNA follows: TGCGCCAGCAGCTTGGGAGCGGGAGGGTACGAGCAGTACTTC.

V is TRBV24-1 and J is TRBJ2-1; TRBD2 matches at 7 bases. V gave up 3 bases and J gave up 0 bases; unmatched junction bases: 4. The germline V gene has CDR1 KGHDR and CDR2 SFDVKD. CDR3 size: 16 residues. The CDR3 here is CATSDAAGSSYNEQFF. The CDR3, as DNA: TGTGCCACCAGTGATGCAGCGGGAAGCTCCTACAATGAGCAGTTCTTC.

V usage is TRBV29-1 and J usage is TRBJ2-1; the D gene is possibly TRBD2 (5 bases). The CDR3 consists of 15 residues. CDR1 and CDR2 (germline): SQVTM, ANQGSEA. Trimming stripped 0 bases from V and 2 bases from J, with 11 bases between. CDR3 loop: CSVEEYSGPYNEQFF. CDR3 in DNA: TGCAGCGTTGAAGAGTACAGCGGACCCTACAATGAGCAGTTCTTC.

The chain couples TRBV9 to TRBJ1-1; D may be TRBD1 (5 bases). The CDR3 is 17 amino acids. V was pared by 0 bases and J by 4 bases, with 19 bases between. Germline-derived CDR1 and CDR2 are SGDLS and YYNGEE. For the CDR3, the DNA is TGTGCCAGCAGCGTAGAGTACCCGGGACGGGAGGGCACTGAAGCTTTCTTT. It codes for CASSVEYPGREGTEAFF.

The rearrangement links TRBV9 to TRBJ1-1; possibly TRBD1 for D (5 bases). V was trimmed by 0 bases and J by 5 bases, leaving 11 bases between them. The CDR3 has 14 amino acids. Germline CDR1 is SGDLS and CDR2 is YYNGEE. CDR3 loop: CASSVVAGGTEAFF. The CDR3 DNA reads TGTGCCAGCAGCGTAGTGGCGGGGGGGACTGAAGCTTTCTTT.

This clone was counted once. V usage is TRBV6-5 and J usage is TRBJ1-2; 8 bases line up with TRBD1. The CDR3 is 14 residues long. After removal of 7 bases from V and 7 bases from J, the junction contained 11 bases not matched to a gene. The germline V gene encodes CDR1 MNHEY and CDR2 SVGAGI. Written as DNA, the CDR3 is TGTGCCAGCAACCCCAGTGGGACAGGTGGTGGCTACACCTTC. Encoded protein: CASNPSGTGGGYTF.

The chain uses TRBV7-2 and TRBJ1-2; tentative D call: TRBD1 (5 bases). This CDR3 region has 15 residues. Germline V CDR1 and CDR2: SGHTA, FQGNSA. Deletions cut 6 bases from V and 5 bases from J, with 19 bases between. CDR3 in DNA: TGTGCCAGCAGTCCCCTCCCAGGGATACGGTATGGCTACACCTTC. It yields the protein CASSPLPGIRYGYTF. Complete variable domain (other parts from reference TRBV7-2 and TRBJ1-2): GAGVSQSPSNKVTEKGKDVELRCDPISGHTALYWYRQSLGQGLEFLIYFQGNSAPDKSGLPSDRFSAERTGGSVSTLTIQRTQQEDSAVYLCASSPLPGIRYGYTFGSGTRLTVV.